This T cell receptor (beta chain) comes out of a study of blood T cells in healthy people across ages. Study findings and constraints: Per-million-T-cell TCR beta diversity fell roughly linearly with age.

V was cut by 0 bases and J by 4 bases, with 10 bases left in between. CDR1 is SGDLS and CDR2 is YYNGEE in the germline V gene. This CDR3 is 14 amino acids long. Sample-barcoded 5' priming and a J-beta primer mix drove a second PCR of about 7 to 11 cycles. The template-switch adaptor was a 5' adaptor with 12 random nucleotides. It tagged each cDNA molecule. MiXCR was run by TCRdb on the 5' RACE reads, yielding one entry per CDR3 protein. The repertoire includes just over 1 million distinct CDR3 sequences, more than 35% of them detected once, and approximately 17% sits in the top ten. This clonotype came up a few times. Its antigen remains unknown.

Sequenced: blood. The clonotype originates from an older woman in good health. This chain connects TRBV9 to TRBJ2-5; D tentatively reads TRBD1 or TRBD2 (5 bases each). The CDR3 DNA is TGTGCCAGCAGCGTAGGGTCAGGGAGAGAGACCCAGTACTTC. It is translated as CASSVGSGRETQYF.